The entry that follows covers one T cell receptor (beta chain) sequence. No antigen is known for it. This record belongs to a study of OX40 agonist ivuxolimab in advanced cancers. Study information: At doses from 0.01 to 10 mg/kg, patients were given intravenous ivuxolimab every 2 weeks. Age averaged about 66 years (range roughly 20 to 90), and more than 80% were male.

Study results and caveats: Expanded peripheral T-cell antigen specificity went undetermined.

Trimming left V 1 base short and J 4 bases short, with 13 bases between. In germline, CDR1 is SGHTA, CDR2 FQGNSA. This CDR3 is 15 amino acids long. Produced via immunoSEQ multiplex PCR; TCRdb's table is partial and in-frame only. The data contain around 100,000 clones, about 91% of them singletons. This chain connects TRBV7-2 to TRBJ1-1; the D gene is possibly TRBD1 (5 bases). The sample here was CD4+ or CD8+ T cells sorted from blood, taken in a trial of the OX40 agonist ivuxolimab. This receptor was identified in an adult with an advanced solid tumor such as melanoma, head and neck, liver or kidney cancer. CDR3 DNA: TGTGCCAGCAGCTTAGTCGGGGGAGTGAGCACTGAAGCTTTCTTT. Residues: CASSLVGGVSTEAFF.